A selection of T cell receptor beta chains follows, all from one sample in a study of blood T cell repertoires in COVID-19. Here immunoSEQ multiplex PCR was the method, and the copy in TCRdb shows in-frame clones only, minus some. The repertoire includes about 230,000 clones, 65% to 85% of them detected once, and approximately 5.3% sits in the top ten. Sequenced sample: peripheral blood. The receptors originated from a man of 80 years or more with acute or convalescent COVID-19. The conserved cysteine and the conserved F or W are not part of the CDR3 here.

CDR3 protein: AITRDSLNYGYT; J gene: TRBJ1-2; V gene: TRBV10-3; CDR3 length: 12
CDR3 protein: ASSLDGGFAQETQY; J gene: TRBJ2-5; V gene: TRBV5-6; CDR3 length: 14
CDR3 protein: ASTLGTGVEKLF; J gene: TRBJ1-4; V gene: TRBV19; CDR3 length: 12
CDR3 protein: SASLSGSNQPQH; J gene: TRBJ1-5; V gene: TRBV20-1; CDR3 length: 12
CDR3 protein: ASRRGPSEAF; J gene: TRBJ1-1; V gene: TRBV10-1; CDR3 length: 10
CDR3 protein: ASSLGSGATNEKLF; J gene: TRBJ1-4; V gene: TRBV5-1; CDR3 length: 14
CDR3 protein: ASSLESPLNTGELF; J gene: TRBJ2-2; V gene: TRBV7-2; CDR3 length: 14
CDR3 protein: ATSDAGQGNTGELF; J gene: TRBJ2-2; V gene: TRBV24-1; CDR3 length: 14
CDR3 protein: ASRLTGEGTDTQY; J gene: TRBJ2-3; V gene: TRBV5-1; CDR3 length: 13
CDR3 protein: ASSLSGATGELF; J gene: TRBJ2-2; V gene: TRBV7-9; CDR3 length: 12
CDR3 protein: ASSPGGGRPQETQY; J gene: TRBJ2-5; V gene: TRBV9; CDR3 length: 14
CDR3 protein: ASNPMTGPTDTQY; J gene: TRBJ2-3; V gene: TRBV6-5; CDR3 length: 13
CDR3 protein: ASSLSSGPEETQY; J gene: TRBJ2-5; V gene: TRBV7-7; CDR3 length: 13
CDR3 protein: ASSLRGAGVPYGYT; J gene: TRBJ1-2; V gene: TRBV28; CDR3 length: 14
CDR3 protein: ASTGTSGSSHTQY; J gene: TRBJ2-3; V gene: TRBV25-1; CDR3 length: 13
CDR3 protein: ASSLEASGGWRELF; J gene: TRBJ2-2; V gene: TRBV7-2; CDR3 length: 14
CDR3 protein: ASSSGRGGTDTQY; J gene: TRBJ2-3; V gene: TRBV27; CDR3 length: 13
CDR3 protein: ASSLPKRARGNEQF; J gene: TRBJ2-1; V gene: TRBV7-2; CDR3 length: 14
CDR3 protein: ASTKDSTRAGEQF; J gene: TRBJ2-1; V gene: TRBV2; CDR3 length: 13
CDR3 protein: ASSGGTLSSYEQY; J gene: TRBJ2-7; V gene: TRBV28; CDR3 length: 13
CDR3 protein: VRSKPGQGATREETQY; J gene: TRBJ2-5; V gene: TRBV7-5; CDR3 length: 16
CDR3 protein: ATSDPTGQQHTQY; J gene: TRBJ2-3; V gene: TRBV24-1; CDR3 length: 13
CDR3 protein: ASSEQRTSNSPLH; J gene: TRBJ1-6; V gene: TRBV10-2; CDR3 length: 13
CDR3 protein: ASSQDQGTLNTEAF; J gene: TRBJ1-1; V gene: TRBV4-1; CDR3 length: 14
CDR3 protein: ASSDRTGARPQH; J gene: TRBJ1-5; V gene: TRBV2; CDR3 length: 12
CDR3 protein: ASSLDSSAGRDAIKLF; J gene: TRBJ1-4; V gene: TRBV7-2; CDR3 length: 16
CDR3 protein: ASSFRKEAELSYQETQY; J gene: TRBJ2-5; V gene: TRBV7-9; CDR3 length: 17
CDR3 protein: ASSQVSVDYEQY; J gene: TRBJ2-7; V gene: TRBV4-2; CDR3 length: 12
CDR3 protein: ASRGTSGNSNTRTDTQY; J gene: TRBJ2-3; V gene: TRBV27; CDR3 length: 17